Listed below are T cell receptor beta chains from one sample, sequenced in a study of blood T cell repertoires in COVID-19. Method: immunoSEQ multiplex PCR; TCRdb's copy keeps in-frame clones and lacks some. Of more than 110,000 clones in the sample, 82% are singletons; the top ten hold 4% to 5%. The specimen was peripheral blood. Receptor source: a woman older than 75 with acute or convalescent COVID-19. CDR3s include the opening cysteine and the closing phenylalanine or tryptophan. A D gene is named only where the DNA matches it firmly. Expanded clones are given a class, and other clones once, few, many or no size at all.

D gene	clone size	J gene	V gene	CDR3 DNA	CDR3 protein
NA	NA	TRBJ2-4	TRBV3-1/TRBV3-2	TGTGCCAGCAGCCAGGACAGATCAAACCACGGAGCCAAAAACATTCAGTACTTC	CASSQDRSNHGAKNIQYF
NA	NA	TRBJ1-1	TRBV28	TGTGCCAGCAGAATTCCCGATCGGACTGAAGCTTTCTTT	CASRIPDRTEAFF
NA	once	TRBJ1-4	TRBV2	TGTGCCAGCAGTGACAGGGCAACTAATGAAAAACTGTTTTTT	CASSDRATNEKLFF
NA	NA	TRBJ2-1	TRBV6-1	TGTGCCAGCAGTGAACCTTTGGACTTCAGCTCCTACAATGAGCAGTTCTTC	CASSEPLDFSSYNEQFF
NA	NA	TRBJ2-1	TRBV11-2	TGTGCCAGCAGCTCAACTCGACTAGGGATGGAGCAGTTCTTC	CASSSTRLGMEQFF
TRBD2	NA	TRBJ2-1	TRBV19	TGTGCCAGTAGTATTCCCCTACTAGCGGGAGCCGGCCAGCAGTTCTTC	CASSIPLLAGAGQQFF
NA	NA	TRBJ1-5	TRBV19	TGTGCCAGTAGTATAGTGACAGGCACTCAGCCCCAGCATTTT	CASSIVTGTQPQHF
NA	NA	TRBJ2-7	TRBV4-1	TGCGCCAGCAGCCTAAGAGTAGCGGAGGGGACCTACGAGCAGTACTTC	CASSLRVAEGTYEQYF
TRBD2	NA	TRBJ2-7	TRBV9	TGTGCCAGCAGCGTAGCCAGCGGGAGTTATGGACGCCAAGATGGTGAGCAGTACTTC	CASSVASGSYGRQDGEQYF
NA	NA	TRBJ1-3	TRBV5-1	TGCGCCAGCAGCTTTTCAGCAGGGGACAAAAACTCTGGAAACACCATATATTTT	CASSFSAGDKNSGNTIYF
NA	NA	TRBJ2-5	TRBV7-9	TGTGCCAGCAGCACACCGACAGGAGGCGAAGAGACCCAGTACTTC	CASSTPTGGEETQYF
NA	NA	TRBJ2-7	TRBV7-9	TGTGCCAGCAGCAAGGGTGACAGCGCAAAAGGGTTTTCCTACGAGCAGTACTTC	CASSKGDSAKGFSYEQYF
NA	NA	TRBJ1-2	TRBV2	TGTGCCACCGATAGGGGCTGGAATGACTATGGCTACACCTTC	CATDRGWNDYGYTF
TRBD1	NA	TRBJ1-2	TRBV6-2/TRBV6-3	TGTGCCAGCAGTGGACAGGGTTCAACCAATGGCTACACCTTC	CASSGQGSTNGYTF
NA	NA	TRBJ1-5	TRBV10-3	TGTGCCATCAGTGAGTCGTATTATAGCAATCAGCCCCAGCATTTT	CAISESYYSNQPQHF
NA	NA	TRBJ2-3	TRBV23-1	TGCGCCAGCAGACCCCCCGATCAGACAGCCGATACGCAGTATTTT	CASRPPDQTADTQYF
TRBD1	few	TRBJ2-1	TRBV14	TGTGCCAGCAATACTGACAGGGGGCGAAGCAATGAGCAGTTCTTC	CASNTDRGRSNEQFF